This TCR beta chain originates from a study of T cell repertoires in ileal Crohn's disease. Study-level information: At postoperative colonoscopy, neoterminal ileum biopsies were taken as M6.

The table lists this clone with a count of one. Its antigen is as yet unknown. Sequencing was performed with immunoSEQ multiplex PCR; in TCRdb, only in-frame clones are kept and a portion is missing. This table has more than 50,000 clones, around 90% appearing once. Time point meaning: neoterminal ileum biopsy at postoperative endoscopy, about 6 months after surgery. Adults with ileal or ileocolonic Crohn's disease and an indication for resection were eligible. Study findings and constraints: Sorted CD8 T cells held more high-frequency clones than CD4.

The CDR3 length is 14 residues. Germline CDR1 reads SGHTA; CDR2 reads FQGTGA. The V end lost 0 bases, the J end lost 4 bases, and 10 bases lay between the germline ends. The TCR originated in an adult with Crohn's disease. Sequencing was carried out using ileal tissue. This sequence joins TRBV7-3 and TRBJ2-7; weak D call: TRBD2 (5 bases). CDR3 sequence: CASSLTGERYEQYF. CDR3 sequence (DNA): TGTGCCAGCAGCTTAACCGGGGAAAGATACGAGCAGTACTTC. Together with reference TRBV7-3 and TRBJ2-7, the CDR3 gives the full variable domain: GAGVSQTPSNKVTEKGKYVELRCDPISGHTALYWYRQSLGQGPEFLIYFQGTGAADDSGLPNDRFFAVRPEGSVSTLKIQRTERGDSAVYLCASSLTGERYEQYFGPGTRLTVT.